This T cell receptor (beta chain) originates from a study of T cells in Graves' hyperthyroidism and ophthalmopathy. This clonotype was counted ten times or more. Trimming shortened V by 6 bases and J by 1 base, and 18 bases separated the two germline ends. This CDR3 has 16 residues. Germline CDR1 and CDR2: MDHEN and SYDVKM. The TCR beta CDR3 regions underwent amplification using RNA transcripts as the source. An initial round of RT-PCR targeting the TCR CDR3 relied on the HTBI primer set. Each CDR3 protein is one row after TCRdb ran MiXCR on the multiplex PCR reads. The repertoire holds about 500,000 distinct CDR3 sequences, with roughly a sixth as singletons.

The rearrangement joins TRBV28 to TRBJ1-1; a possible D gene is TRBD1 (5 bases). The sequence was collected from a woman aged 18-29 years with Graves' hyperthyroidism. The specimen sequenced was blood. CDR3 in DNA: TGTGCCAGCAGCTTGGCCCGTGGGGCTACGAACACTGAAGCTTTCTTT. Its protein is CASSLARGATNTEAFF.